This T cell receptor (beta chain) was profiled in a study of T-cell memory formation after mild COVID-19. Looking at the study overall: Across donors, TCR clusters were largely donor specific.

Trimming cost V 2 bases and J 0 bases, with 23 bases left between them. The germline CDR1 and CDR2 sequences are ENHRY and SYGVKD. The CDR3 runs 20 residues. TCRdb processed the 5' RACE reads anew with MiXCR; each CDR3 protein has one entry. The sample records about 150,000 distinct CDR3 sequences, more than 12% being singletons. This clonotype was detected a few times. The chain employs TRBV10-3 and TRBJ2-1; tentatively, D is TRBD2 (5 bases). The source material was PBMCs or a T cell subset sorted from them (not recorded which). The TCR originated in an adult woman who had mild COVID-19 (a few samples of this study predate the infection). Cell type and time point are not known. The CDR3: CAISEPSELASRSSYNEQFF. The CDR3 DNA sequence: TGTGCCATCAGTGAGCCCAGTGAGCTAGCTAGCCGAAGCTCCTACAATGAGCAGTTCTTC.